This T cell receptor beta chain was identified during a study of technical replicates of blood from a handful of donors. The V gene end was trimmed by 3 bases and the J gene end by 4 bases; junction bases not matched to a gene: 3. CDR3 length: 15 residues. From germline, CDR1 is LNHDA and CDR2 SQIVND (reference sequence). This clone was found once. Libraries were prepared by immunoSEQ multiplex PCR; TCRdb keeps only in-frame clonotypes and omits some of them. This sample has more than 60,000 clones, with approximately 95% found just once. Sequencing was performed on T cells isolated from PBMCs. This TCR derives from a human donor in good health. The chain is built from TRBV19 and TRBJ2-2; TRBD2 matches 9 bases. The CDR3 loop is CASSMASGITGELFF. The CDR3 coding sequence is TGTGCCAGTAGTATGGCTAGCGGGATCACCGGGGAGCTGTTTTTT.